The rows below give T cell receptor beta chains drawn from one sample of a study of blood T cell repertoires in COVID-19. Produced via immunoSEQ multiplex PCR; TCRdb's table is partial and in-frame only. The sample has 150,000 to 200,000 clones; roughly 86% are singletons. Sequencing was carried out using peripheral blood. These receptors were obtained from a woman under 40 with active or convalescent COVID-19. Both conserved end residues are part of each CDR3. Each record gives: CDR3 protein, CDR3 DNA, D gene, J gene, clone size, V gene. The D gene is left open where the match is weak. Only part of the rows carry a size: once, few, many, or a class if the clone is expanded.

CDR3: CASSYWAGNTDTQYF; DNA: TGTGCCAGCAGTTACTGGGCAGGCAACACAGATACGCAGTATTTT; D: .; J: TRBJ2-3; size: .; V: TRBV6-2/TRBV6-3
CDR3: CASLDPRAGGKETQYF; DNA: TGTGCCAGCCTAGACCCGCGGGCAGGGGGCAAAGAGACCCAGTACTTC; D: TRBD1; J: TRBJ2-5; size: once; V: TRBV2
CDR3: CATSQGGDYGYTF; DNA: TGTGCCACCTCACAGGGTGGGGACTATGGCTACACCTTC; D: .; J: TRBJ1-2; size: once; V: TRBV12-3/TRBV12-4
CDR3: CASRRVDGYQETQYF; DNA: TGTGCCAGCCGACGGGTTGACGGATATCAAGAGACCCAGTACTTC; D: .; J: TRBJ2-5; size: .; V: TRBV2
CDR3: CASSSGTSADTDTQYF; DNA: TGTGCCAGCAGTTCGGGAACTAGCGCAGACACAGATACGCAGTATTTT; D: TRBD2; J: TRBJ2-3; size: .; V: TRBV28
CDR3: CASSYSHTLEQYF; DNA: TGTGCCAGCAGTTACTCCCATACTTTGGAGCAGTACTTC; D: .; J: TRBJ2-7; size: .; V: TRBV6-5
CDR3: CATSTAQAANYGYTF; DNA: TGTGCCACCAGCACGGCCCAGGCCGCTAACTATGGCTACACCTTC; D: .; J: TRBJ1-2; size: .; V: TRBV15
CDR3: CASSPLLGLAGASGTDTQYF; DNA: TGTGCCAGCTCACCCCTCCTCGGACTAGCGGGGGCCTCTGGCACAGATACGCAGTATTTT; D: TRBD2; J: TRBJ2-3; size: .; V: TRBV18
CDR3: CASSYSTGSDPEAFF; DNA: TGTGCCAGCAGTTACTCGACAGGGAGTGACCCTGAAGCTTTCTTT; D: TRBD1; J: TRBJ1-1; size: .; V: TRBV6-5
CDR3: CASSLVNTGELFF; DNA: TGTGCCAGCAGCTTAGTAAACACCGGGGAGCTGTTTTTT; D: .; J: TRBJ2-2; size: .; V: TRBV11-2
CDR3: CASSFSSGDTGELFF; DNA: TGTGCCAGCAGCTTCTCCAGCGGAGACACCGGGGAGCTGTTTTTT; D: .; J: TRBJ2-2; size: .; V: TRBV7-9
CDR3: CASSFPGQITYEQYF; DNA: TGTGCCAGCAGCTTTCCGGGACAGATAACCTACGAGCAGTACTTC; D: TRBD1; J: TRBJ2-7; size: .; V: TRBV11-2
CDR3: CASSQNRDYGYTF; DNA: TGTGCCAGCAGCCAAAACAGGGACTATGGCTACACCTTC; D: .; J: TRBJ1-2; size: .; V: TRBV14
CDR3: CASSLARGRAGVSYEQYF; DNA: TGTGCCAGCAGTTTAGCCCGTGGGAGAGCGGGGGTCTCCTACGAGCAGTACTTC; D: TRBD2; J: TRBJ2-7; size: once; V: TRBV28
CDR3: CASSQTGSTEAFF; DNA: TGTGCCAGCAGCCAGACGGGGAGCACTGAAGCTTTCTTT; D: .; J: TRBJ1-1; size: .; V: TRBV3-1/TRBV3-2
CDR3: CASSFTGGAGNEQFF; DNA: TGTGCCAGCAGCTTTACAGGAGGGGCAGGGAATGAGCAGTTCTTC; D: .; J: TRBJ2-1; size: .; V: TRBV11-2
CDR3: CASSYSDSSGNTIYF; DNA: TGTGCCAGCAGTTACTCGGACAGCTCTGGAAACACCATATATTTT; D: .; J: TRBJ1-3; size: .; V: TRBV6-5
CDR3: CASSLSTGAAEAFF; DNA: TGTGCCAGCAGTTTATCCACAGGGGCGGCTGAAGCTTTCTTT; D: TRBD1; J: TRBJ1-1; size: .; V: TRBV28
CDR3: CASSPKTREDRAPLHF; DNA: TGTGCCAGTAGTCCTAAGACTCGGGAGGATCGGGCCCCCCTCCACTTT; D: .; J: TRBJ1-6; size: once; V: TRBV19
CDR3: CASSVVSGVYGYTF; DNA: TGTGCCAGCAGCGTAGTATCAGGGGTCTATGGCTACACCTTC; D: .; J: TRBJ1-2; size: .; V: TRBV9
CDR3: CSASSAGRGNYGYTF; DNA: TGCAGTGCTAGTTCGGCGGGGCGGGGTAACTATGGCTACACCTTC; D: .; J: TRBJ1-2; size: .; V: TRBV20-1
CDR3: CASQGKDTQYF; DNA: TGCGCCAGTCAGGGGAAAGATACGCAGTATTTT; D: .; J: TRBJ2-3; size: .; V: TRBV10-1
CDR3: CASSLTSGGVDTQYF; DNA: TGCGCCAGCAGCTTGACTAGCGGGGGGGTAGATACGCAGTATTTT; D: TRBD2; J: TRBJ2-3; size: .; V: TRBV5-1
CDR3: CASSLALTENTGELFF; DNA: TGTGCCAGCAGCTTAGCCCTGACAGAGAACACCGGGGAGCTGTTTTTT; D: .; J: TRBJ2-2; size: .; V: TRBV7-9
CDR3: CASSPRPLSQGSGELFF; DNA: TGTGCCAGCTCACCACGTCCCCTATCTCAGGGGTCCGGGGAGCTGTTTTTT; D: .; J: TRBJ2-2; size: few; V: TRBV18